What follows is one TCR beta chain and its context. The target antigen is unknown. These data belong to a study of T cells in Graves' hyperthyroidism and ophthalmopathy. Study overall: Peripheral blood draws took place at initial diagnosis, ahead of any treatment. General observations from the study: Ophthalmopathy was identified by the model a median 6.5 months ahead of onset. Among clonotypes expanded in thyroid above 0.001, most were also found in blood.

Amplification targeted TCR beta CDR3 regions from RNA transcripts. HTBI primers drove first-round RT-PCR of the TCR CDR3. TCRdb fed the multiplex PCR reads into MiXCR, producing one record per CDR3 protein. The table has 600,000 or so distinct CDR3 sequences, roughly 17% seen once. Germline values: CDR1 MNHNS, CDR2 SASEGT. Deletions cut 4 bases from V and 7 bases from J, with 17 bases between. This CDR3 is 15 amino acids long. The V and J genes are TRBV6-1 and TRBJ1-5, with D possibly TRBD1 on 6 matching bases. The sequence came from a woman aged 25 to 45 with Graves' hyperthyroidism. Sequenced: blood. This CDR3 is CASSASGGAGQPQHF. The DNA of the CDR3 is TGTGCCAGCAGTGCCAGTGGGGGGGCCGGACAGCCCCAGCATTTT.